Presented here are 8 T cell receptor beta chains from one specimen sequenced in a study of blood T cell repertoires in COVID-19. Generated by immunoSEQ multiplex PCR, the TCRdb table keeps only in-frame clones and is missing some. The table shows 200,000 to 250,000 clones, with 80% to 90% occurring only once. The sample consisted of PBMCs or T cells enriched from blood (not recorded which). These receptors all come from a woman in her thirties or forties with acute COVID-19.

V usage is TRBV5-1 and J usage is TRBJ1-1; the D is unclear. V lost 1 base, J lost 5 bases, and 15 bases lay in between. Germline V CDR1 and CDR2: SGHRS, YFSETQ. The CDR3 sequence is 15 residues long. The CDR3 is CASSLMPDGSTEAFF. The CDR3 DNA reads TGCGCCAGCAGCTTGATGCCAGATGGGAGTACTGAAGCTTTCTTT.

The chain employs TRBV3-1 (or the pseudogene TRBV3-2) and TRBJ1-4; maybe TRBD1 (5 bases). V was shortened by 4 bases and J by 0 bases, with 12 bases between the two germline ends. Germline assignment: CDR1 LGHDT and CDR2 YNNKEL (reference sequence). CDR3 length: 16 residues. The CDR3 region has the DNA TGTGCCAGCAGCCCCGGCAGGGCAGCAACTAATGAAAAACTGTTTTTT. This sequence encodes CASSPGRAATNEKLFF.

Comments on this clone: Other DNA sequences in the same sample also yield this CDR3. The genes are TRBV6-5 and TRBJ1-2; D uncertain. There are 12 residues in the CDR3. Germline CDR1 and CDR2: MNHEY and SVGAGI. V gave up 2 bases and J gave up 5 bases, with 6 bases separating them. CDR3 DNA sequence: TGTGCCAGCAGTTACGGAGGATATGGCTACACCTTC. Its protein is CASSYGGYGYTF.

J is TRBJ2-3 and V is TRBV11-3; 9 bases fit TRBD2. Trimming took 5 bases from V and 3 from J; bases not matched to a gene: 3. Germline CDR1 SGHNT, CDR2 YENEEA. The CDR3 runs 14 residues. CDR3 in amino acids: CASSRRGGTDTQYF. CDR3 in DNA: TGTGCCAGCAGCCGGCGGGGGGGGACAGATACGCAGTATTTT.

The CDR3 is CASSLNLDRGWTGELFF. The CDR3 region has the DNA TGTGCCAGCAGTCTCAACCTCGACAGGGGTTGGACCGGGGAGCTGTTTTTT. This sequence joins TRBV27 and TRBJ2-2, with TRBD1 matching over 8 bases. The ends lost 5 bases at V and 5 bases at J; junction bases unmatched: 13. The CDR3 length is 17 residues. Per germline, CDR1 MNHEY and CDR2 SMNVEV (reference sequence).

V is TRBV6-5 and J is TRBJ2-3; 8 bases fit TRBD2. V dropped 8 bases and J dropped 0; count of bases not matched to a gene: 7. This CDR3 region has 15 residues. Germline CDR1 is MNHEY and CDR2 is SVGAGI. As DNA, the CDR3 is TGTGCCAGCCCACTCCGGGGGGGGAGCACAGATACGCAGTATTTT. Protein sequence: CASPLRGGSTDTQYF.

V is TRBV29-1 and J is TRBJ2-5; TRBD2 agrees at 7 bases. Germline CDR1 and CDR2: SQVTM and ANQGSEA. The junction had 14 bases not matched to a gene; V was cut back by 0 bases and J by 4 bases. The CDR3 covers 17 residues. CDR3 nucleotide sequence: TGCAGCGTTGAAGATCACCCCGGGGGGACCGGCCGAGAGACCCAGTACTTC. Translating gives CSVEDHPGGTGRETQYF. Full variable domain (outside the CDR3, taken from reference TRBV29-1 and TRBJ2-5): SAVISQKPSRDICQRGTSLTIQCQVDSQVTMMFWYRQQPGQSLTLIATANQGSEATYESGFVIDKFPISRPNLTFSTLTVSNMSPEDSSIYLCSVEDHPGGTGRETQYFGPGTRLLVL.

The chain links TRBV7-2 to TRBJ2-3, with 8 bases that match TRBD2. This CDR3 is built from 15 residues. V gave up 4 bases and J gave up 2 bases; unmatched junction bases: 5. Germline lookup yields CDR1 SGHTA and CDR2 FQGNSA. The CDR3 nucleotides are TGTGCCAGCAGCTCTAGCGGGTTGTCCACAGATACGCAGTATTTT. Encoded protein: CASSSSGLSTDTQYF.